This T cell receptor beta chain was found in a study of shared clonotypes between healthy human individuals. Study observations and caveats: All-four-donor shared clonotypes had higher generation probabilities than non-shared clonotypes did.

Genomic DNA from each subset was divided evenly over several immunoSEQ plates. TCRdb keeps only in-frame clones here, not all; method: immunoSEQ multiplex PCR. The sample contains roughly 1,100,000 clones, more than 65% of which appear only once. Concerning this clone itself: Antigen: not known.

The CDR3 is made up of 15 amino acids. V was shortened by 1 base and J by 4 bases, with 10 bases between the two germline ends. Germline CDR1 MDHEN, CDR2 SYDVKM. This TCR derives from a man between 18 and 35 years old in good health. Sequences were obtained from memory CD4+ T cells sorted from blood. Sample subset: CD45RA-negative fraction. The chain joins TRBV28 to TRBJ1-4, with D possibly matching TRBD1 (6 bases). The CDR3 reads CASSLSGAHNEKLFF. The CDR3 nucleotides are TGTGCCAGCAGTTTATCGGGGGCTCATAATGAAAAACTGTTTTTT.